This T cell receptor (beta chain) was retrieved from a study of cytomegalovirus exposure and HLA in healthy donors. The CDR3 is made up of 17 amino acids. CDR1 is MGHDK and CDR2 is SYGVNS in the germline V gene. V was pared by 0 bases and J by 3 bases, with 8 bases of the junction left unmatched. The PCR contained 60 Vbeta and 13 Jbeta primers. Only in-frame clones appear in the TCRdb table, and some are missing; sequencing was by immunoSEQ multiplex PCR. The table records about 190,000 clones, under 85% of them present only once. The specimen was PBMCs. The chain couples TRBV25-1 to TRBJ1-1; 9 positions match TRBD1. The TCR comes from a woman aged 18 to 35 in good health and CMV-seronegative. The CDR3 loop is CASSEYFTGGADTEAFF. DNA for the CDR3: TGTGCCAGCAGTGAATATTTTACAGGGGGCGCAGACACTGAAGCTTTCTTT.